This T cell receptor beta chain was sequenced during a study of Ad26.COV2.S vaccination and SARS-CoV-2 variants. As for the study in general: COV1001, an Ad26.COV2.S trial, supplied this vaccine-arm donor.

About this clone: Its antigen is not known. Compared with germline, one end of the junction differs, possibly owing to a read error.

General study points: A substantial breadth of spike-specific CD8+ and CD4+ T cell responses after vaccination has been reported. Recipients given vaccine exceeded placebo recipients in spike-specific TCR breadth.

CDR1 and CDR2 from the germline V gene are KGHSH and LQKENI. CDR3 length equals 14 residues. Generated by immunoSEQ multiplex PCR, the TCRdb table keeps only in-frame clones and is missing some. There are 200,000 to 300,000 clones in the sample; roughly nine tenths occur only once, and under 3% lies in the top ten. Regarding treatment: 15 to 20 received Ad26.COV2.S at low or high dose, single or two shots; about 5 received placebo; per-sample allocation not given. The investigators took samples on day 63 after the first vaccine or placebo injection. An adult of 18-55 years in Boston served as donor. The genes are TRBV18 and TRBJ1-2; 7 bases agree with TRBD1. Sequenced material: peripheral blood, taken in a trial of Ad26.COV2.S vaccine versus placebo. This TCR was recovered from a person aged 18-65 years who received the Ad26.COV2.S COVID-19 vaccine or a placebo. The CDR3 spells CASSPPTGNYGYTF. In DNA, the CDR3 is TGTGCCAGCTCCCCACCGACAGGGAACTATGGCTACACCTTC.